This TCR beta chain was recorded in a study of early T cells in non-severe SARS-CoV-2 infection (dated by TCRdb to the early 2020s). Regarding the study in general: Bulk RNA from unsorted whole blood was used for TCR sequencing, so alpha and beta chains could not be paired. Overall results and qualifications from the work: VDJdb matching was skewed toward anti-spike CD8 responses and likely underestimated virus-specific expansions, missing private and CD4 specificities.

Library creation used 5' RACE. Instrument used: NextSeq 500. In the TCR library protocol, unique molecular identifiers were attached to individual cDNA molecules to correct for PCR bias and sequencing error. Both TCR alpha and beta chains were sequenced, and tight co-correlation was observed between alpha and beta sequence abundances in each sample. Concerning the study's data processing: Decombinator V4 was used to annotate TCR sequences for V gene, J gene and CDR3. TCRs were defined as expanded if a significant change between any two time points was detected under a Poisson model with p below 0.0001. TCR abundances were normalised to the total number of TCRs sequenced per sample and were expressed as counts per million. TRAV1-2 paired with TRAJ12, TRAJ20 or TRAJ33 defined MAIT TCRs, while TRAV10 paired with TRAJ18 defined iNKT TCRs. VDJdb, accessed 1 November 2021, was searched for CMV, EBV and SARS-CoV-2 annotated TCRs, excluding TCRs annotated for multiple antigens. TCRdb trimmed public reads at Q25 via fastp, called clones via MiXCR and kept in-frame beta chains. Entries are consolidated by CDR3 protein sequence, retaining the most common genes and DNA. TCRdb assigned the V and J calls; the authors' analysis was not used. The sample table records about 48,000 distinct CDR3 sequences; under 15% of these occur just once. The ten largest clonotypes hold 9.5% to 13% of the sample.

According to the germline V gene, CDR1 reads SGHTA and CDR2 reads FQGTGA. The CDR3 sequence holds 15 residues, the cysteine and phenylalanine included. Only CDR3 DNA remains: 45 bases, in frame from the first base. V is pruned by 3 bases and J by 1 base, leaving 5 bases of the junction without a gene match. Comments on this clonotype: Its antigen target is currently unknown. No base qualities exist here, and no much larger clone lies one base off it.

The study was a case-control design nested within a healthcare worker cohort in London, UK, with weekly nasopharyngeal swab PCR tests and blood sampling. Healthcare workers were recruited during the week of the UK lockdown, between 23 and 31 March 2020, and followed weekly for up to roughly 15 weeks. The chain couples TRBV7-3 to TRBJ2-7; 8 bases in the junction line up with TRBD2. The source is an adult who was a healthcare worker with PCR-confirmed SARS-CoV-2 infection or an uninfected control (not recorded which). Material: whole blood. The CDR3 sequence is CASSFAGGASYEQYF. The nucleotide sequence reads TGTGCCAGCAGCTTCGCGGGGGGCGCGTCCTACGAGCAGTACTTC.